This T cell receptor (beta chain) was sequenced during a study of T cell repertoires and HLA-DP antigens. The study's findings and limits: Clones undetected before culture averaged approximately 34% against one allele and approximately 51% against the other.

The primer mix covered 54 TRBV segments and 13 TRBJ segments. The repertoire was sequenced with immunoSEQ multiplex PCR; TCRdb's copy has only in-frame clones and lacks some. The sample lists 3,500 to 4,000 clones; less than 85% were seen once. After approximately 15 days, CD4+ cells were restimulated approximately a day with the same allogeneic DPB1. Stimulation used HeLa cells expressing transduced HLA-DPA1/DPB1, HLA-DM, invariant chain and CD80. CDR3 length equals 16 residues. Trimming stripped 4 bases from V and 0 bases from J, with 13 bases between. In germline, CDR1 is LNHDA, CDR2 SQIVND (reference sequence).

The sequenced sample was CD137- CD4+ T cells from cultured PBMCs. The rearrangement uses TRBV19 and TRBJ2-4, with D perhaps TRBD1 (5 bases). The sequence derives from a woman aged 18-35 years in good health and CMV-seronegative. The CDR3 region has the DNA TGTGCCAGTAGTAGGGGCAAGAGAGAAGCCAAAAACATTCAGTACTTC. Protein sequence: CASSRGKREAKNIQYF.